These 30 T cell receptor beta chains were sequenced from one sample in a study of vaccination and CD4 T cells after COVID-19. The antigens of these receptors remain unknown. Oncomine TCR Beta short-read sequencing was applied to DNA from cultured CD4+ T cells. MiXCR, run by TCRdb on the PCR reads, gives a single entry per CDR3 protein. Of about 10,000 distinct CDR3 sequences listed, roughly 75% were seen once; the top ten hold about 8.1%. Indicated treatment: roughly nine-day PBMC culture with coronavirus spike peptide pools or control peptides (ViraFEST assay). Sequencing used CD4+ T cells from blood, cultured in vitro. The receptors here all came from a human donor who had recovered from COVID-19.

The chain links TRBV10-2 to TRBJ2-7; the D is unclear. Trimming shortened V by 6 bases and J by 5 bases, and 17 bases separated the two germline ends. Germline lookup yields CDR1 WSHSY and CDR2 SAAADI. The CDR3 totals 14 residues. The CDR3 nucleotides are TGCGCCAGCAGAGGAATGGGGTTGAAGGACGAGCAGTACTTC. Its protein is CASRGMGLKDEQYF.

The gene calls are TRBV11-2 and TRBJ1-3; the D gene is possibly TRBD1 (5 bases). The CDR3 extends over 15 amino acids. The ends were cut back, 6 bases at V and 4 bases at J, with 16 bases in the middle. Germline V gives CDR1 SGHAT, CDR2 FQNNGV. The CDR3 region has the DNA TGTGCCAGCAGACACCCAGGGCGGCCCGGAAACACCATATATTTT. Translating gives CASRHPGRPGNTIYF.

In its sample, this clonotype was seen a few times. The chain has TRBV20-1 and TRBJ2-1; TRBD2 matches 10 bases. The J call is uncertain, as TRBJ2-7 better fits the DNA end. The CDR3 totals 14 residues. Germline V CDR1 and CDR2: DFQATT, SNEGSKA (reference sequence). This CDR3 reads CSADRAGGTFEQYF. DNA of the CDR3: TGCAGTGCCGACCGAGCGGGAGGGACCTTCGAGCAGTACTTC.

The chain joins TRBV24-1 to TRBJ2-1; D not certain. Between the trimmed V and J ends, which lost 2 bases and 1 base, there was a span of 11 bases. Germline values: CDR1 KGHDR, CDR2 SFDVKD. This CDR3 comprises 16 residues. The CDR3: CATSDSRASSYNEQFF. In DNA, the CDR3 is TGTGCCACCAGTGATTCCCGGGCCAGTTCCTACAATGAGCAGTTCTTC.

The chain links TRBV6-5 to TRBJ2-7; a weak D match, TRBD2 (5 bases). The V gene lost 0 bases and the J gene lost 2 bases, with 11 bases spanning the gap. This CDR3 has 15 amino acids. The germline V gene has CDR1 MNHEY and CDR2 SVGAGI. The CDR3 coding sequence is TGTGCCAGCAGTTACTCGAACTCGGGGACCTACGAGCAGTACTTC. Residues: CASSYSNSGTYEQYF.

This chain connects TRBV7-2 to TRBJ1-2; 9 bases line up with TRBD1. V was clipped by 6 bases and J by 6 bases; unmatched bases: 8. Germline V gene lookup returns CDR1 SGHTA and CDR2 FQGNSA. The CDR3 contains 14 residues. This CDR3 is CASRENRGRDGYTF. CDR3 coding DNA: TGTGCCAGCAGAGAAAACAGGGGGCGGGATGGCTACACCTTC.

The chain employs TRBV7-2 and TRBJ2-7, with D hard to call. V was clipped by 3 bases and J by 0 bases, with 6 bases between them. Germline values: CDR1 SGHTA, CDR2 FQGNSA. The CDR3 length is 13 residues. Written as DNA, the CDR3 is TGTGCCAGCAGCTTGGTCCACTCCTACGAGCAGTACTTC. The encoded protein is CASSLVHSYEQYF.

This clonotype came up once. The chain combines TRBV3-1 with TRBJ1-3; D unclear. Per germline, CDR1 LGHDT and CDR2 YNNKEL (reference sequence). The CDR3 length is 15 residues. Trimming removed 1 base at V and 0 bases at J, with 7 bases between. The CDR3 is CASSQVGSSGNTIYF. CDR3 nucleotides: TGTGCCAGCAGCCAAGTGGGCAGCTCTGGAAACACCATATATTTT. The variable domain in full, with the rest retrieved from reference TRBV3-1 and TRBJ1-3, is DTAVSQTPKYLVTQMGNDKSIKCEQNLGHDTMYWYKQDSKKFLKIMFSYNNKELIINETVPNRFSPKSPDKAHLNLHINSLELGDSAVYFCASSQVGSSGNTIYFGEGSWLTVV.

The V gene is TRBV20-1, the J gene TRBJ2-2, with 8 bases that match TRBD2. The CDR3 covers 16 residues. V lost 2 bases to trimming and J lost 4 bases; unmatched junction nucleotides: 9. Germline CDR1 and CDR2: DFQATT and SNEGSKA (reference sequence). CDR3 in DNA: TGCAGTGCTAGACAAGCGGGAGTATTGCGCACCGGGGAGCTGTTTTTT. This translates into CSARQAGVLRTGELFF.

V and J are TRBV7-2 and TRBJ2-7; D unclear. Trimming shortened V by 5 bases and J by 3 bases, and 14 bases separated the two germline ends. The CDR3 consists of 14 residues. The germline CDR1 and CDR2 sequences are SGHTA and FQGNSA. The CDR3 spells CASSPPGPNYEQYF. The CDR3 bases are TGTGCCAGCAGCCCCCCGGGTCCCAACTACGAGCAGTACTTC.

This chain joins TRBV5-6 and TRBJ2-7, with D unresolved. Germline assignment: CDR1 SGHDT and CDR2 YYEEEE. This CDR3 has 14 residues. Deletions cut 0 bases from V and 3 bases from J, with 10 bases between. The DNA of the CDR3 is TGTGCCAGCAGCTTGGAATGGCCGGGCTACGAGCAGTACTTC. Encoded protein: CASSLEWPGYEQYF.

The J gene is TRBJ2-3, the V gene TRBV7-9; TRBD1 is a possible D gene (6 bases). V lost 1 base, J lost 6 bases, and 11 bases lay in between. The CDR3 is 14 amino acids. Per the germline V gene, CDR1 is SEHNR and CDR2 is FQNEAQ (reference sequence). CDR3 nucleotide sequence: TGTGCCAGCAGCTTAGGGGGGCCCCGTGATACGCAGTATTTT. Translated: CASSLGGPRDTQYF.

This clonotype was seen a handful of times. The chain joins TRBV6-2 or TRBV6-3 to TRBJ2-3; D is possibly TRBD2 (5 bases). The length of the CDR3 is 14 residues. The germline V gene has CDR1 MNHEY and CDR2 SVGEGT. The ends were cut back, 2 bases at V and 2 bases at J, with 8 bases in the middle. The CDR3 sequence: CASSYILATDTQYF. The CDR3 DNA is TGTGCCAGCAGTTACATTCTAGCCACAGATACGCAGTATTTT.

In its sample, this clonotype was seen a few times. This chain connects TRBV6-5 to TRBJ1-5, with D maybe TRBD1 (5 bases). The CDR3 is made up of 14 amino acids. V dropped 2 bases and J dropped 6 bases, with 11 bases sitting between them. The germline V gene has CDR1 MNHEY and CDR2 SVGAGI. The CDR3 sequence: CASSYAVGGQPQHF. CDR3 nucleotide sequence: TGTGCCAGCAGTTACGCGGTGGGGGGTCAGCCCCAGCATTTT.

This clonotype was observed a single time. This sequence joins TRBV30 and TRBJ1-2; TRBD1 might be the D (6 bases). V was clipped by 7 bases and J by 8 bases, with 17 bases between them. Germline V gives CDR1 GTSNPN, CDR2 SVGIG (reference sequence). The CDR3 length is 12 residues. The CDR3 reads CAFQGTYGGYTF. The CDR3 nucleotides are TGTGCCTTCCAGGGGACATACGGGGGCTACACCTTC.

This chain joins TRBV2 and TRBJ1-1; TRBD1 agrees at 9 bases. The CDR3 has 16 amino acids. Looked up from germline, CDR1 is SNHLY and CDR2 is FYNNEI. J lost 1 base, V lost 8 bases, and 11 bases had no gene match. This chain's CDR3 is CASWGGTGYWNTEAFF. The CDR3 DNA reads TGTGCCAGCTGGGGGGGGACAGGGTATTGGAACACTGAAGCTTTCTTT.

This clonotype was recorded once. The J gene is TRBJ1-2, the V gene TRBV3-1; 10 bases are a match to TRBD1. V lost 2 bases, J lost 2 bases, and 2 bases stayed unmatched. The CDR3 sequence is 15 residues long. Germline values: CDR1 LGHDT, CDR2 YNNKEL (reference sequence). The CDR3 coding sequence is TGTGCCAGCAGCCAACGGGACAGGGGAAACTATGGCTACACCTTC. Translation: CASSQRDRGNYGYTF.

This clonotype has a handful of counts. J is TRBJ1-1 and V is TRBV6-5; D may be TRBD1 (6 bases). Trimming took off 2 bases at V and 4 bases at J, with 11 bases between the two ends. The CDR3 loop spans 14 amino acids. CDR1 is MNHEY and CDR2 is SVGAGI in the germline V gene. The CDR3 DNA reads TGTGCCAGCAGTTACACAGGGACTTCCACTGAAGCTTTCTTT. It specifies CASSYTGTSTEAFF.

This chain connects TRBV7-9 to TRBJ1-2; 8 nucleotides line up with TRBD1. CDR1 SEHNR and CDR2 FQNEAQ come from the germline V gene (reference sequence). V shed 6 bases and J 4 bases; nucleotides not matched to a gene: 10. CDR3 size: 15 residues. DNA for the CDR3: TGTGCCAGCAGATTCGGACAGGGCATCACCTATGGCTACACCTTC. Its translation is CASRFGQGITYGYTF.

By its share, this clonotype is medium-sized. The chain couples TRBV6-2 or TRBV6-3 to TRBJ1-2; D not certain. Trimming took off 6 bases at V and 0 bases at J, with 14 bases between the two ends. The CDR3 is 15 amino acids. Germline CDR1 reads MNHEY; CDR2 reads SVGEGT. The CDR3 sequence: CASRVPKRANYGYTF. The CDR3 coding sequence is TGTGCCAGCAGAGTACCAAAGCGGGCTAACTATGGCTACACCTTC.

The rearrangement uses TRBV3-1 and TRBJ2-7; D is possibly TRBD1 or TRBD2 (5 bases each). The V end lost 6 bases, the J end lost 2 bases, and 5 bases lay between the germline ends. This CDR3 comprises 11 residues. The germline V gene has CDR1 LGHDT and CDR2 YNNKEL (reference sequence). In DNA, the CDR3 is TGTGCCAGCAGGGGGGCCTACGAGCAGTACTTC. Protein product: CASRGAYEQYF.

This chain connects TRBV7-2 to TRBJ1-5; 7 bases are a match to TRBD1. V lost 6 bases, J lost 3 bases, and 2 bases stayed unmatched. The CDR3 covers 13 residues. Germline V gives CDR1 SGHTA, CDR2 FQGNSA. The CDR3 DNA reads TGTGCCAGCAGACAGGGGCTCAATCAGCCCCAGCATTTT. This encodes CASRQGLNQPQHF.

The chain employs TRBV11-2 and TRBJ2-5; unclear D gene. The CDR3 is made up of 14 amino acids. CDR1 is SGHAT and CDR2 is FQNNGV in the germline V gene. V lost 1 base, J lost 8 bases, and 14 bases lay in between. CDR3 in DNA: TGTGCCAGCAGCTTAGGGGTGGGCAGCCGTACCCAGTACTTC. Its translation is CASSLGVGSRTQYF.

This clonotype was recorded once. This chain joins TRBV2 and TRBJ1-1; no definite D call. V was pared by 4 bases and J by 3 bases, with 15 bases between. This CDR3 contains 15 residues. Germline lookup yields CDR1 SNHLY and CDR2 FYNNEI. CDR3: CASSAYYPQDTEAFF. CDR3 DNA sequence: TGTGCCAGCAGTGCGTACTATCCTCAGGACACTGAAGCTTTCTTT.

The chain has TRBV6-1 and TRBJ1-5, with D maybe TRBD1 (5 bases). V was pared by 4 bases and J by 3 bases, with 13 bases between. CDR1 and CDR2 from the germline V gene are MNHNS and SASEGT. This CDR3 contains 15 residues. CDR3 coding DNA: TGTGCCAGCAGTGCCTTAGGGACTTACAATCAGCCCCAGCATTTT. Translation gives CASSALGTYNQPQHF.

The chain links TRBV19 to TRBJ1-5; TRBD1 is a possible D gene (6 bases). The CDR3 sequence is 15 residues long. V lost 10 bases to trimming and J lost 0 bases, with 16 bases between them. Germline V gives CDR1 LNHDA, CDR2 SQIVND (reference sequence). The CDR3 bases are TGTGCCACCAGTCCCGGACAGCATAGCAATCAGCCCCAGCATTTT. Its protein is CATSPGQHSNQPQHF.

The table lists this clonotype with a few counts. The V gene is TRBV6-5, the J gene TRBJ1-6; D gene unclear. Germline loops: CDR1 MNHEY, CDR2 SVGAGI. This CDR3 region has 15 residues. V was pared by 2 bases and J by 8 bases, with 13 bases between. The CDR3 bases are TGTGCCAGCAGTTACGTCGACCGGGCTGATTCACCCCTCCACTTT. Its translation: CASSYVDRADSPLHF.

This chain joins TRBV20-1 and TRBJ1-5; 10 nucleotides line up with TRBD1. Germline CDR1 and CDR2: DFQATT and SNEGSKA (reference sequence). The CDR3 totals 13 residues. CDR3 amino acids: CRAGTGGNQPQHF. The CDR3 coding sequence is TGCAGAGCCGGGACAGGGGGCAATCAGCCCCAGCATTTT.

This sequence joins TRBV20-1 and TRBJ2-4, with D perhaps being TRBD1 or TRBD2 (5 bases each). The CDR3 contains 15 residues. Germline loops: CDR1 DFQATT, CDR2 SNEGSKA (reference sequence). Trimming shortened V by 6 bases and J by 6 bases, and 21 bases separated the two germline ends. Here the CDR3 reads CSAPTPGAGRNIQYF. CDR3 DNA: TGCAGTGCGCCGACCCCTGGGGCGGGCAGAAACATTCAGTACTTC.

This chain connects TRBV6-5 to TRBJ1-5; the D gene is possibly TRBD1 (5 bases). The CDR3 extends over 14 amino acids. V lost 2 bases to trimming and J lost 3 bases, with 8 bases between them. Germline V gene data show CDR1 as MNHEY and CDR2 as SVGAGI. The CDR3 coding sequence is TGTGCCAGCAGTTACACAGGATTCAATCAGCCCCAGCATTTT. It codes for CASSYTGFNQPQHF.